Listed here are 8 T cell receptor beta chains from one sample, sequenced in a study of T cell changes during pregnancy in multiple sclerosis. Profiled with immunoSEQ multiplex PCR; TCRdb holds only in-frame clones, not every one. The sample carries about 67,000 clones, roughly 90% recorded once. The sequencing used peripheral blood, collected in the second trimester of pregnancy. The receptors stem from a female donor with multiple sclerosis, enrolled in a pregnancy study.

The chain recombines TRBV2 with TRBJ2-7, with TRBD1 identical over 7 bases. The CDR3 is 14 amino acids. With 7 bases clipped from V and 1 base from J, the junction kept 7 bases outside the gene matches. Germline V gene lookup returns CDR1 SNHLY and CDR2 FYNNEI. The CDR3 region has the DNA TGTGCCAGCAAATCGACAGGGCATTCCTACGAGCAGTACTTC. It encodes CASKSTGHSYEQYF.

J is TRBJ1-3 and V is TRBV4-2, with D perhaps TRBD1 (5 bases). Per germline, CDR1 LGHNA and CDR2 YNFKEQ. This CDR3 contains 17 residues. V lost 4 bases and J lost 0, with 16 bases in between. Here the CDR3 DNA reads TGTGCCAGCAGCCCCACCCTAGACAGCTCCTCTGGAAACACCATATATTTT. As protein: CASSPTLDSSSGNTIYF.

The chain employs TRBV6-5 and TRBJ1-2; tentative D call: TRBD1 (6 bases). V dropped 6 bases and J dropped 4 bases, with 12 bases sitting between them. CDR3 length: 13 residues. Germline V gene lookup returns CDR1 MNHEY and CDR2 SVGAGI. The CDR3 nucleotides read TGTGCCAGCAGACAGGGCCTAAGCTATGGCTACACCTTC. Its translation: CASRQGLSYGYTF.

The V call is TRBV13, the J call TRBJ2-7, with 10 positions matching TRBD1. J was trimmed by 2 bases and V by 5 bases; bases with no gene match: 3. CDR1 and CDR2 (germline): PRHDT, FYEKMQ (reference sequence). This CDR3 has 14 residues. CDR3: CASSTGQGAYEQYF. CDR3 DNA: TGTGCCAGCAGCACCGGACAGGGGGCCTACGAGCAGTACTTC.

The rearrangement joins TRBV19 to TRBJ1-1; tentative D call: TRBD1 (5 bases). Trimming stripped 6 bases from V and 3 bases from J, with 8 bases between. The CDR3 extends over 12 amino acids. Looked up from germline, CDR1 is LNHDA and CDR2 is SQIVND (reference sequence). The CDR3 nucleotides read TGTGCCAGTAGGGGGGGGTACACTGAAGCTTTCTTT. Translating it yields CASRGGYTEAFF.

This chain connects TRBV30 to TRBJ2-1; D is unresolved. This CDR3 has 11 residues. V was cut by 2 bases and J by 8 bases, with 7 bases left in between. Per the germline V gene, CDR1 is GTSNPN and CDR2 is SVGIG (reference sequence). CDR3 nucleotide sequence: TGTGCCTGGAGTTCCTCCGATGAGCAGTTCTTC. Amino acids: CAWSSSDEQFF. The whole variable domain, filled in from reference TRBV30 and TRBJ2-1, reads SQTIHQWPATLVQPVGSPLSLECTVEGTSNPNLYWYRQAAGRGLQLLFYSVGIGQISSEVPQNLSASRPQDRQFILSSKKLLLSDSGFYLCAWSSSDEQFFGPGTRLTVL.

The genes are TRBV5-4 and TRBJ1-6; maybe TRBD1 (6 bases). With 0 bases removed from V and 7 bases from J, the gap between germline ends came to 8 bases. Per germline, CDR1 SGHNT and CDR2 YYREEE (reference sequence). The CDR3 has 14 amino acids. The CDR3 spells CASSLDGTNSPLHF. CDR3 sequence (DNA): TGTGCCAGCAGCTTGGACGGGACAAATTCACCCCTCCACTTT.

The gene calls are TRBV10-3 and TRBJ1-1; D is possibly TRBD1 (5 bases). The germline V and J ends were trimmed by 4 bases and 7 bases, with 7 bases remaining between them. The CDR3 is 11 amino acids. Germline values: CDR1 ENHRY, CDR2 SYGVKD. CDR3 sequence (DNA): TGTGCCATCAGTGGACAGCATGAAGCTTTCTTT. It encodes CAISGQHEAFF.